A selection of T cell receptor beta chains follows, all from one sample in a study of cytomegalovirus exposure and HLA in healthy donors. The repertoire was sequenced with immunoSEQ multiplex PCR; TCRdb's copy has only in-frame clones and lacks some. The table includes just over 85,000 clones, over 60% detected once. Sequencing was carried out using PBMCs. These receptors originate from a man in his forties in good health and CMV-seronegative. Both conserved end residues are part of each CDR3. D genes are given only for firm matches. Size is stated for part of the rows, as once, few or many counts, or as a class when the clone is expanded.

DNA	CDR3	J	D	V	size
TGCGGGGGGACAGGGGGCGATGAAAAACTGTTTTTT	CGGTGGDEKLFF	TRBJ1-4	TRBD1	TRBV29-1	-
TGTGCCAGCAGCTTAGATCAGGGGGCCTACGAGCAGTACTTC	CASSLDQGAYEQYF	TRBJ2-7	TRBD1	TRBV11-3	-
TGTGCCAGCAGCCAAGATCGGACTAGCGCCCTTACGACCCAGTACTTC	CASSQDRTSALTTQYF	TRBJ2-5	TRBD2	TRBV4-2	-
TGTGCCAGCCTAACAACCAAAATACATGACAGAGTCTATGGCTACACCTTC	CASLTTKIHDRVYGYTF	TRBJ1-2	-	TRBV28	-
TGTGCCAGCAGCCTGGAGACTAGCGGTTACAATGAGCAGTTCTTC	CASSLETSGYNEQFF	TRBJ2-1	TRBD2	TRBV4-2	-
TGTGCCAGCAGTGGACAGTTCAATCAGCCCCAGCATTTT	CASSGQFNQPQHF	TRBJ1-5	-	TRBV2	-
TGTGCCAGCAGCGCCGAACCGGGACTCCTTAATGAGCAGTTCTTC	CASSAEPGLLNEQFF	TRBJ2-1	-	TRBV9	-
TGTGCCAGCAGAGCGTCCGGGACAGCCTATGGCTACACCTTC	CASRASGTAYGYTF	TRBJ1-2	TRBD1	TRBV7-2	-
TGTGCCAGCACTCTCTCGGGGACCCAGTACTTC	CASTLSGTQYF	TRBJ2-5	-	TRBV6-1	-
TGTGCCAGCAGCGCGGCCCAGCGGGGATGGGGAACAGATACGCAGTATTTT	CASSAAQRGWGTDTQYF	TRBJ2-3	TRBD2	TRBV5-4	-
TGTGCCAGCAGTGAACAGGGATCCTATGGCTACACCTTC	CASSEQGSYGYTF	TRBJ1-2	-	TRBV6-1	-
TGTGCCACCAGCAGGGGGGGGCCGATTGGCTACACCTTC	CATSRGGPIGYTF	TRBJ1-2	-	TRBV15	-
TGCAGCGTCGCGGCCGAACCACTAAGGGGAACTGAAGCTTTCTTT	CSVAAEPLRGTEAFF	TRBJ1-1	-	TRBV29-1	-
TGTGCCAGCAGCTACCGACAGGGGACACCCCTCCACTTT	CASSYRQGTPLHF	TRBJ1-6	TRBD1	TRBV11-3	few
TGTGCCAGCAGCTTGTGGAGTGCGGCGGGGGAGACCCAGTACTTC	CASSLWSAAGETQYF	TRBJ2-5	-	TRBV5-4	-
TGTGCCAGCAGCTTATCCCCTGTCGCCAACGGGGGGGAGCTGTTTTTT	CASSLSPVANGGELFF	TRBJ2-2	-	TRBV7-7	-
TGTGCCAGCAGGGGACTAGCGGGACAGCAGTTCTTC	CASRGLAGQQFF	TRBJ2-1	TRBD2	TRBV6-5	-
TGTGCCAGCAGACCTCCGGGACTAGCGGTAGAGACCCAGTACTTC	CASRPPGLAVETQYF	TRBJ2-5	TRBD2	TRBV2	-
TGTGCCATCAGTGATTGGACAGCCTTGGAATGCTACACCTTC	CAISDWTALECYTF	TRBJ1-2	-	TRBV10-3	-
TGTGCCAGCAGTGAAGCCAACACAGAGACCCAGTACTTC	CASSEANTETQYF	TRBJ2-5	-	TRBV6-1	-
TGTGCCAGCAGTGGAACAGGGGGCTATGAAAAACTGTTTTTT	CASSGTGGYEKLFF	TRBJ1-4	TRBD1	TRBV6-5	-
TGTGCCTGGAGTTCGACAGGGGGCCAGCCCCAGCATTTT	CAWSSTGGQPQHF	TRBJ1-5	TRBD1	TRBV30	-
TGCGCCAGCAGCCAGGACAGGGGTAGATACGAGCAGTACTTC	CASSQDRGRYEQYF	TRBJ2-7	TRBD1	TRBV4-3	-
TGTGCCAGCGCTTGGCGGCAGGGACTGAGGGAGCAGTACTTC	CASAWRQGLREQYF	TRBJ2-7	-	TRBV27	-
TGTGCCAGCAGCGATAATAACGGTTCACCCCTCCACTTT	CASSDNNGSPLHF	TRBJ1-6	-	TRBV7-9	-
TGCGCCAGCAGCTTTAGTTTACAAGCGGGGGGTGTAGATACGCAGTATTTT	CASSFSLQAGGVDTQYF	TRBJ2-3	TRBD2	TRBV5-1	-
TGTGCCAGCAGCCCACCCGGGTCCTACGAGCAGTACTTC	CASSPPGSYEQYF	TRBJ2-7	-	TRBV5-4	-
TGTGCCAGCAGTGAAGAAGATGGCAGGGGGTCCTACGAGCAGTACTTC	CASSEEDGRGSYEQYF	TRBJ2-7	TRBD1	TRBV6-1	-
TGTGCCAGCAGTTTGGGACGGCAGGCGGGGACTTCACCCCTCCACTTT	CASSLGRQAGTSPLHF	TRBJ1-6	-	TRBV6-5	-